This entry lists 25 T cell receptor beta chains sequenced from one sample in a study of Graves' ophthalmopathy and Graves' hyperthyroidism. The sequenced template was RNA, covering the TCR beta CDR3 region. Second-round multiplex PCR came after first-round RT-PCR with HTBI primers. TCRdb re-called the multiplex PCR reads with MiXCR, one entry per CDR3 protein. There are 350,000 or so distinct CDR3 sequences in the sample; about a sixth occur only once, and around an eighth lies in the top ten. The sample taken for sequencing was peripheral blood. All receptors come from an adult man with Graves' ophthalmopathy.

This clonotype was detected only a few times. The chain joins TRBV3-1 to TRBJ2-7; D assignment may be TRBD1 or TRBD2 (5 bases each). Germline CDR1 is LGHDT and CDR2 is YNNKEL (reference sequence). V dropped 4 bases and J dropped 0 bases, with 22 bases sitting between them. The CDR3 contains 18 residues. The CDR3 DNA reads TGTGCCAGCAGCCCCGGTATTACGGGGCCGGTTACCTCCTACGAGCAGTACTTC. Protein sequence: CASSPGITGPVTSYEQYF.

This clonotype has a count of ten or more. The chain combines TRBV18 with TRBJ2-5; either TRBD1 or TRBD2 may fit D (5 bases each). Germline V CDR1 and CDR2: KGHSH, LQKENI. Between the trimmed V and J ends, which lost 0 bases and 7 bases, there was a span of 12 bases. This CDR3 has 14 residues. CDR3 sequence (DNA): TGTGCCAGCTCACCACCGGGGGTCTTAGGGACCCAGTACTTC. This sequence encodes CASSPPGVLGTQYF.

The sample holds many counts of this clonotype. This chain uses TRBV12-3 or TRBV12-4 with TRBJ2-7, with 7 bases that match TRBD1. Trimming cost V 8 bases and J 7 bases; bases outside gene matches: 11. The CDR3 loop spans 13 amino acids. The DNA for the CDR3 is TGTGCCAGCCAGGGGGAGCCATTCTGGGAGCAGTACTTC. Encoded protein: CASQGEPFWEQYF.

This clonotype was found a few times. The chain is built from TRBV27 and TRBJ1-1, with 8 positions matching TRBD1. From germline, CDR1 is MNHEY and CDR2 SMNVEV (reference sequence). The V segment lost 5 bases and the J segment 7 bases; nucleotides outside the gene matches: 6. The CDR3 is 13 residues long. The CDR3 loop is CASSTLTGVEAFF. The CDR3 DNA reads TGTGCCAGCAGTACACTGACAGGGGTTGAAGCTTTCTTT.

This clonotype has at least ten counts. The rearrangement joins TRBV11-1 to TRBJ1-4, with TRBD1 as a possible D gene (5 bases). This CDR3 spans 14 amino acids. V was shortened by 6 bases and J by 7 bases, with 15 bases between the two germline ends. Germline V gene lookup returns CDR1 SGHAT and CDR2 FQDESV (reference sequence). The CDR3 region has the DNA TGTGCCAGCAGTTCAGGGCGGCGTGTTGAAAAACTGTTTTTT. Translation gives CASSSGRRVEKLFF.

Ten or more counts support this clonotype. J is TRBJ2-1 and V is TRBV6-5, with 8 bases identical to TRBD2. The CDR3 totals 19 residues. The germline V gene has CDR1 MNHEY and CDR2 SVGAGI. Unmatched junction bases numbered 21, after V lost 6 bases and J lost 5 bases. In DNA, the CDR3 is TGTGCCAGCAGGACGGCCGGGACTAGAACCTTTCGACTGCACAATGAGCAGTTCTTC. As protein: CASRTAGTRTFRLHNEQFF.

This clonotype was counted ten times or more. The rearrangement joins TRBV20-1 to TRBJ1-1; D not resolved. V dropped 3 bases and J dropped 1 base, with 12 bases sitting between them. Germline CDR1 is DFQATT and CDR2 is SNEGSKA (reference sequence). There are 14 residues in the CDR3. The CDR3 bases are TGCAGTGCTAGGTCTCTTTTCAAGAACACTGAAGCTTTCTTT. As protein: CSARSLFKNTEAFF.

This clonotype was recorded at least ten times. The chain joins TRBV20-1 to TRBJ2-7; maybe TRBD2 (6 bases). V lost 4 bases and J 3 bases, leaving 16 bases between the germline ends. The CDR3 covers 14 residues. Germline CDR1 reads DFQATT; CDR2 reads SNEGSKA (reference sequence). This CDR3 is CSANLGLASYEQYF. The CDR3 coding sequence is TGCAGTGCTAATTTAGGTCTAGCGAGCTACGAGCAGTACTTC.

The genes are TRBV7-2 and TRBJ2-5; D possibly corresponds to TRBD1 (5 bases). Looked up from germline, CDR1 is SGHTA and CDR2 is FQGNSA. The germline V and J ends were trimmed by 1 base and 0 bases, with 12 bases remaining between them. This CDR3 is built from 16 residues. CDR3 sequence: CASSLGRELYQETQYF. The CDR3 DNA is TGTGCCAGCAGCTTAGGCAGGGAACTGTACCAAGAGACCCAGTACTTC.

This clonotype appeared many times. V gene TRBV10-2 combines with J gene TRBJ1-5, with D hard to call. The germline V gene has CDR1 WSHSY and CDR2 SAAADI. V lost 5 bases and J lost 3, with 5 bases in between. The CDR3 is 12 amino acids. This CDR3 is CASSTFNQPQHF. The CDR3 DNA reads TGCGCCAGCAGTACTTTCAATCAGCCCCAGCATTTT.

On this clonotype: Just one base apart from a much larger clone, this may be a read error. The rearrangement joins TRBV25-1 to TRBJ1-1; D is perhaps TRBD1 (5 bases). The CDR3 covers 12 residues. Trimming took 8 bases from V and 3 from J, leaving 10 bases between them. Germline V gives CDR1 MGHDK, CDR2 SYGVNS. The CDR3 nucleotides are TGTGCCAGCGGACTAGGGGACACTGAAGCTTTCTTT. Its protein product is CASGLGDTEAFF.

This clonotype has ten or more counts. The chain employs TRBV20-1 and TRBJ1-3, with 9 positions matching TRBD1. This CDR3 region has 14 residues. Unmatched junction bases numbered 3, after V lost 6 bases and J lost 0 bases. Looked up from germline, CDR1 is DFQATT and CDR2 is SNEGSKA (reference sequence). The CDR3 is CSARDRVSGNTIYF. CDR3 nucleotide sequence: TGCAGTGCACGGGACAGGGTCTCTGGAAACACCATATATTTT.

This clonotype was detected many times. J is TRBJ1-1 and V is TRBV18; D perhaps matches TRBD1 (6 bases). The length of the CDR3 is 17 residues. Trimming cost V 2 bases and J 1 base, with 17 bases left between them. Germline-derived CDR1 and CDR2 are KGHSH and LQKENI. The CDR3 nucleotides are TGTGCCAGCTCACCAGGGGGGACACGGCACAGGAACACTGAAGCTTTCTTT. Translation: CASSPGGTRHRNTEAFF. Looking up the rest from reference TRBV18 and TRBJ1-1 gives the full variable domain: NAGVMQNPRHLVRRRGQEARLRCSPMKGHSHVYWYRQLPEEGLKFMVYLQKENIIDESGMPKERFSAEFPKEGPSILRIQQVVRGDSAAYFCASSPGGTRHRNTEAFFGQGTRLTVV.

This clonotype was picked up many times. The V gene is TRBV4-2, the J gene TRBJ2-3, with 14 bases lining up with TRBD2. The V segment lost 4 bases and the J segment 0 bases; nucleotides outside the gene matches: 12. Looked up from germline, CDR1 is LGHNA and CDR2 is YNFKEQ. CDR3 length: 20 amino acids. CDR3: CASSPRTSGGNRGSTDTQYF. CDR3 sequence (DNA): TGTGCCAGCAGCCCGAGGACTAGCGGGGGGAACCGCGGTAGCACAGATACGCAGTATTTT.

This clonotype was seen at least ten times. The junction departs from germline at one end; a sequencing error may be responsible. This rearrangement joins TRBV5-1 to TRBJ1-1; the D gene is possibly TRBD1 (6 bases). Germline V gene lookup returns CDR1 SGHRS and CDR2 YFSETQ. The CDR3 totals 14 residues. Written as DNA, the CDR3 is TGTGCCAGCAGCCAGGGGACGGCGAACACTGAAGCTTTCTTT. This translates into CASSQGTANTEAFF.

This clonotype was counted many times. The chain carries TRBV6-5 and TRBJ1-5, with D uncertain. Germline V gene data show CDR1 as MNHEY and CDR2 as SVGAGI. The V end was cut by 8 bases, the J end by 0 bases, with 11 bases between. The CDR3 has 14 amino acids. The CDR3 is CASLGDYSNQPQHF. The CDR3 DNA sequence: TGTGCCAGCCTCGGTGACTATAGCAATCAGCCCCAGCATTTT.

This clonotype was counted ten times or more. The gene calls are TRBV6-2 or TRBV6-3 and TRBJ1-2; no reliable D call. Germline values: CDR1 MNHEY, CDR2 SVGEGT. V lost 2 bases and J lost 4, with 11 bases in between. The CDR3 is 14 residues long. Written as DNA, the CDR3 is TGTGCCAGCAGTTACAGGGCTGTTGGCTATGGCTACACCTTC. Its translation is CASSYRAVGYGYTF.

The rearrangement joins TRBV12-3 or TRBV12-4 to TRBJ1-2; D gene unclear. This CDR3 is 12 amino acids long. V was cut by 7 bases and J by 4 bases, with 10 bases left in between. As DNA, the CDR3 is TGTGCCAGCACTCCGGGCTCCTATGGCTACACCTTC. This gives the protein CASTPGSYGYTF.

This chain joins TRBV5-1 and TRBJ2-7; D is ambiguous. Trimming removed 0 bases from V and 4 bases from J, with 14 bases in between. The CDR3 has 15 amino acids. CDR1 and CDR2 (germline): SGHRS, YFSETQ. The CDR3 nucleotides are TGCGCCAGCAGCTTGGTAGCCGCGATAGGGTACGAGCAGTACTTC. It specifies CASSLVAAIGYEQYF.

This clonotype was seen many times. The V and J genes are TRBV30 and TRBJ1-1, with TRBD1 as a possible D gene (6 bases). This CDR3 region has 14 residues. Trimming shortened V by 4 bases and J by 1 base, and 13 bases separated the two germline ends. The germline V gene has CDR1 GTSNPN and CDR2 SVGIG (reference sequence). The CDR3 region is CAWNHRVGNTEAFF. The CDR3 bases are TGTGCCTGGAACCACAGGGTGGGGAACACTGAAGCTTTCTTT.

In its sample, this clonotype was seen many times. The chain links TRBV2 to TRBJ2-2; 7 nucleotides line up with TRBD1. Germline CDR1 is SNHLY and CDR2 is FYNNEI. The CDR3 contains 15 residues. Unmatched junction bases numbered 6, after V lost 5 bases and J lost 3 bases. Here the CDR3 DNA reads TGTGCCAGCAGTAGTATTACAGGGGACACCGGGGAGCTGTTTTTT. It specifies CASSSITGDTGELFF.

Of note for this clonotype: It may be a read error: a sequence one base away is much more abundant. V gene TRBV29-1 combines with J gene TRBJ1-1, with D possibly matching TRBD1 (5 bases). This CDR3 has 15 amino acids. In germline, CDR1 is SQVTM, CDR2 ANQGSEA. The CDR3 is CISIVGPGRNTEAFF. Written as DNA, the CDR3 is TGCATCTCAATAGTGGGTCCAGGGAGGAACACTGAAGCTTTCTTT.

This clonotype has at least ten counts. V usage is TRBV7-3 and J usage is TRBJ1-5; D ambiguous. V lost 5 bases and J lost 1, with 15 bases in between. The CDR3 consists of 16 residues. Germline lookup yields CDR1 SGHTA and CDR2 FQGTGA. The CDR3 is CASSLGGRESNQPQHF. The CDR3 region has the DNA TGTGCCAGCAGCCTCGGTGGGAGAGAGAGCAATCAGCCCCAGCATTTT.

The chain recombines TRBV24-1 with TRBJ2-5, with TRBD2 matching 13 bases. Germline V gene sequence: CDR1 KGHDR, CDR2 SFDVKD. After removal of 10 bases from V and 0 bases from J, the junction contained 22 bases not matched to a gene. The CDR3 covers 21 residues. CDR3 nucleotide sequence: TGTGCCACAGCCGGGACAGGGCGACTAGCGGGAGGTCTAAGGAACCAAGAGACCCAGTACTTC. The encoded protein is CATAGTGRLAGGLRNQETQYF.

This clonotype has a count of ten or more. This chain's CDR3 is CSGEGATEAFF. CDR3 DNA sequence: TGCAGCGGGGAGGGGGCCACTGAAGCTTTCTTT. The chain links TRBV29-1 to TRBJ1-1; 7 positions agree with TRBD1. Germline V gene sequence: CDR1 SQVTM, CDR2 ANQGSEA. The CDR3 runs 11 residues. Unmatched junction bases numbered 3, after V lost 7 bases and J lost 4 bases.